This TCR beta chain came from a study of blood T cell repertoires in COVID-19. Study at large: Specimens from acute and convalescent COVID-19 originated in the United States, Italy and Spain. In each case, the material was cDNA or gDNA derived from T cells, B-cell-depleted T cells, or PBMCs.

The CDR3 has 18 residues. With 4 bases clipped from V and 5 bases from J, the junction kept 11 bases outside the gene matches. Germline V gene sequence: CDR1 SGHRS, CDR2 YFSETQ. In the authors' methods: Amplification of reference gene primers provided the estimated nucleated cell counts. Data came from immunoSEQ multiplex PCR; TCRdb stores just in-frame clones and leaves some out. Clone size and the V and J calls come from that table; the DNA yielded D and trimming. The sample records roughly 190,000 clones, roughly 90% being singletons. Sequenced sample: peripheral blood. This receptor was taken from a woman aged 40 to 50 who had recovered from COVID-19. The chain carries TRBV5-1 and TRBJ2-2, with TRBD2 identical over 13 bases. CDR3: CASSQGTSGTGWTGELFF. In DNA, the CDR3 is TGCGCCAGCAGCCAAGGGACTAGCGGGACGGGGTGGACCGGGGAGCTGTTTTTT.